The clone carrying this T cell receptor (beta chain) was counted a few times. Time point reported: pre-sensitization, week 0. Treatment denoted: therapeutic diphenylcyclopropenone sensitization with weekly scalp DPC. This sample is part of a study of human T cells and chemical hapten exposure. Germline V lookup: CDR1 LGHDT, CDR2 YNNKEL (reference sequence). Deletions cut 1 base from V and 5 bases from J, with 8 bases between. The CDR3 runs to 13 residues. Each CDR3 protein gets one entry after TCRdb re-called the RACE reads with MiXCR. The data contain some 400,000 distinct CDR3 sequences, 4.5% to 6% of them singletons.

This chain uses TRBV3-1 with TRBJ1-2; perhaps TRBD1 as D (5 bases). The receptor was derived from a woman aged 45-65 years with alopecia areata. Some clones in this sample may be carry-over from other donors' samples. Source: whole blood, taken in connection with sensitization to the hapten diphenylcyclopropenone (DPC). Here the CDR3 DNA reads TGTGCCAGCAGCCAAGGGAAGGGGTATGGCTACACCTTC. Amino acid sequence: CASSQGKGYGYTF.